Sequencing of this TCR beta chain was carried out in a study of blood T cell repertoires in COVID-19. The CDR3 has 16 amino acids. Per germline, CDR1 SGHTS and CDR2 YDEGEE. J was trimmed by 3 bases and V by 4 bases; bases with no gene match: 8. Clones were read by immunoSEQ multiplex PCR, and TCRdb kept only the in-frame ones, dropping some. The repertoire holds more than 70,000 clones, about 87% seen once, with around 9.8% in the top ten. Sample: peripheral blood. This clonotype was sampled from a human donor in a cohort sampled during active COVID-19. This chain joins TRBV5-8 and TRBJ2-2; 8 nucleotides align to TRBD2. The CDR3 DNA follows: TGTGCCAGCAGCAAGCGGGAGCGGCTAGACACCGGGGAGCTGTTTTTT. It translates to CASSKRERLDTGELFF.